Reported below is one TCR beta chain. Antigen specificity is unknown. Donors were drawn from the roughly 130-subject validation cohort, separate from the roughly 700-subject first cohort. The sample originates from a study of cytomegalovirus exposure and HLA in healthy donors. Regarding the study as a whole: There were about 160 TCR beta chains listed as cytomegalovirus-associated. In vitro assays verified that three CMV-associated chains recognized CMV antigens specifically.

Assay used: immunoSEQ multiplex PCR; TCRdb lists only in-frame clones, some missing. The sample lists more than 120,000 clones, roughly 87% seen once, with 4.5% to 5.5% in the top ten. There are 13 residues in the CDR3. Trimming cost V 2 bases and J 2 bases, with 6 bases left between them. CDR1 is MDHEN, CDR2 SYDVKM, per germline. The V gene is TRBV28, the J gene TRBJ2-5; no definite D call. The sample was PBMCs. The receptor was derived from a man in his late teens or twenties in good health and CMV-seropositive. The CDR3: CASSLKLQETQYF. The CDR3 DNA follows: TGTGCCAGCAGTTTAAAATTACAAGAGACCCAGTACTTC.